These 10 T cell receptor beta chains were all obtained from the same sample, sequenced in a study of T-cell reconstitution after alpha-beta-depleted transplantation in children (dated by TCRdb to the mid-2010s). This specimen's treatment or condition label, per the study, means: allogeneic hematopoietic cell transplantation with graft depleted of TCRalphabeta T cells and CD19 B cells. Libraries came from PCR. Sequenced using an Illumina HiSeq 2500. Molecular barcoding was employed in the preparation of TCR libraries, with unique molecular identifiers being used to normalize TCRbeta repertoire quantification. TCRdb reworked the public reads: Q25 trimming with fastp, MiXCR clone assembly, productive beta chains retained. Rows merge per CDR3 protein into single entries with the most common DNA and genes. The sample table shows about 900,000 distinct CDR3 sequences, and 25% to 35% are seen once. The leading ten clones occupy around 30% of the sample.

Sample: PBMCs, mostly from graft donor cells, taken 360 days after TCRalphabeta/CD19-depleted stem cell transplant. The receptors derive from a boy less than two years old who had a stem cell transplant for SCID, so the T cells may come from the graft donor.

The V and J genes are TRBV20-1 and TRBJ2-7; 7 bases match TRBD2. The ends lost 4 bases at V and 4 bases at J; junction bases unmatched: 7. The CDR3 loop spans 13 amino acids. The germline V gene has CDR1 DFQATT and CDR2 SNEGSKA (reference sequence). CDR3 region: CSATPGRGYEQYF. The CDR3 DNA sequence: TGCAGTGCTACCCCGGGGCGGGGGTACGAGCAGTACTTC.

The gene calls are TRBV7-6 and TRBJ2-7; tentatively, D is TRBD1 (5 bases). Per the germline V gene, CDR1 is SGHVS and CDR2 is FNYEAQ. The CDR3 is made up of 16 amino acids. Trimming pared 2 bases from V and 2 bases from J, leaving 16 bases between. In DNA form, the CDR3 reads TGTGCCAGCAGCTTACCAGGGTCAGACCTTACCTACGAGCAGTACTTC. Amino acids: CASSLPGSDLTYEQYF.

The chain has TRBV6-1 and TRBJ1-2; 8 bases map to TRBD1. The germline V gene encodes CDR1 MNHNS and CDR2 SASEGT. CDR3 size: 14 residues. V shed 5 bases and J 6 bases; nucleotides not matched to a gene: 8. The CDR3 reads CASSPDRGGHGYTF. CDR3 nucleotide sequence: TGTGCCAGCAGTCCCGACAGGGGAGGCCATGGCTACACCTTC.

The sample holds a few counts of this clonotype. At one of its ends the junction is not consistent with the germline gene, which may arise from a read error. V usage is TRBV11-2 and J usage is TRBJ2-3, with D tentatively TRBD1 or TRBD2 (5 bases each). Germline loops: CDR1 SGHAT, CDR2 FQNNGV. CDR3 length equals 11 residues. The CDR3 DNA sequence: TGTGCCAGCAGCTTAGAAGGGGTGGGGGATTTT. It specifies CASSLEGVGDF.

The CDR3 spells CASSVGVGLGQETQYF. The CDR3 DNA follows: TGTGCCAGCAGCGTAGGAGTCGGGTTGGGCCAAGAGACCCAGTACTTC. This rearrangement joins TRBV9 to TRBJ2-5; no firm D call. Looked up from germline, CDR1 is SGDLS and CDR2 is YYNGEE. The CDR3 contains 16 residues. V lost 0 bases and J lost 1, with 13 bases in between.

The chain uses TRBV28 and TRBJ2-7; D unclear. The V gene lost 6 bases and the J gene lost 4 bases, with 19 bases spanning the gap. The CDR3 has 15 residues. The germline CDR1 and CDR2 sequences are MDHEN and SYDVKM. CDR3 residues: CASSLSPRASYEQYF. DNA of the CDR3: TGTGCCAGCAGCCTAAGCCCCCGGGCGTCGTACGAGCAGTACTTC.

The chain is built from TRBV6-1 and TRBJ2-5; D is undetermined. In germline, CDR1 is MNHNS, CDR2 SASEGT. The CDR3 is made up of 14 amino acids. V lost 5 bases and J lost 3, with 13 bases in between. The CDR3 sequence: CASSPVSAEETQYF. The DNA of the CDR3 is TGTGCCAGCAGTCCCGTGAGCGCCGAAGAGACCCAGTACTTC.

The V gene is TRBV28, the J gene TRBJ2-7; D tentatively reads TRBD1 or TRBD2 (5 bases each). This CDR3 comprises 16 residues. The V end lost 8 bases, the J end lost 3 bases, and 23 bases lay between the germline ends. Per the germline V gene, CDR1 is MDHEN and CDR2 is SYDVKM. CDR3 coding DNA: TGTGCCAGCTGCATTTCTTGGGGGACGGGGCACTACGAGCAGTACTTC. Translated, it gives CASCISWGTGHYEQYF.

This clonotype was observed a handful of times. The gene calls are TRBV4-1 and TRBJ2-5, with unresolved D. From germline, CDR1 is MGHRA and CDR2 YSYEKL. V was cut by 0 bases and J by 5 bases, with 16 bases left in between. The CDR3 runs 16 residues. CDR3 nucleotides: TGCGCCAGCAGCCAAGATTTCCCAACTCGTGTGGAGACCCAGTACTTC. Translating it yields CASSQDFPTRVETQYF.

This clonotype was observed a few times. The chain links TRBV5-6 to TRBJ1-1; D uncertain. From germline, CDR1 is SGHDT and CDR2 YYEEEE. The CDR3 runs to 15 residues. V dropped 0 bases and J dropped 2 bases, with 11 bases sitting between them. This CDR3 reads CASSLGQVVNTEAFF. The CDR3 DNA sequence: TGTGCCAGCAGCTTGGGGCAGGTGGTAAACACTGAAGCTTTCTTT.